This T cell receptor beta chain was observed in a study of human versus mouse CDR3 diversity and MHC coevolution. Study-wide results and caveats: On average, humans showed more CDR3 deletions and insertions than mice.

CDR3 length equals 14 residues. Germline V gene data show CDR1 as MDHEN and CDR2 as SYDVKM. Deletions cut 2 bases from V and 5 bases from J, with 9 bases between. Worth noting for this clone: Its target is unknown.

Measured with immunoSEQ multiplex PCR; TCRdb has only the in-frame clones, and not every one. The sample contains approximately 81,000 clones, approximately 92% of which appear only once. The clonotype comes from a person between 25 and 70 years old in good health. V and J are TRBV28 and TRBJ1-4; maybe TRBD1 (5 bases). Sequences were obtained from naive CD4+ T cells from blood. Sample subset: CD45RO-negative CD62L-positive naive CD4 T cells. The CDR3 region is CASSLAGRNEKLFF. DNA of the CDR3: TGTGCCAGCAGTTTAGCAGGGCGGAATGAAAAACTGTTTTTT.